This T cell receptor (beta chain) was retrieved from a study of shared clonotypes between healthy human individuals. General study results and limits: Few donors limited the genetic and exposure-history diversity represented.

Caucasian adults residing in Nashville, Tennessee made up all the donors. Clones were read by immunoSEQ multiplex PCR, and TCRdb kept only the in-frame ones, dropping some. Among about 470,000 clones listed, around 75% were seen once. The germline V gene encodes CDR1 SGHTA and CDR2 FQGNSA. Trimming shortened V by 1 base and J by 9 bases, and 10 bases separated the two germline ends. CDR3 length: 13 amino acids. As for this clone: The antigen is not known.

Source material: PBMCs. This clonotype was sampled from a woman aged 40 to 50 in good health. Some clones in this sample may be carry-over from other donors' samples. The chain recombines TRBV7-2 with TRBJ2-1; D gene ambiguous. The CDR3 region has the DNA TGTGCCAGCAGCTTAGATCGGCCGCTTGAGCAGTTCTTC. Translation: CASSLDRPLEQFF.